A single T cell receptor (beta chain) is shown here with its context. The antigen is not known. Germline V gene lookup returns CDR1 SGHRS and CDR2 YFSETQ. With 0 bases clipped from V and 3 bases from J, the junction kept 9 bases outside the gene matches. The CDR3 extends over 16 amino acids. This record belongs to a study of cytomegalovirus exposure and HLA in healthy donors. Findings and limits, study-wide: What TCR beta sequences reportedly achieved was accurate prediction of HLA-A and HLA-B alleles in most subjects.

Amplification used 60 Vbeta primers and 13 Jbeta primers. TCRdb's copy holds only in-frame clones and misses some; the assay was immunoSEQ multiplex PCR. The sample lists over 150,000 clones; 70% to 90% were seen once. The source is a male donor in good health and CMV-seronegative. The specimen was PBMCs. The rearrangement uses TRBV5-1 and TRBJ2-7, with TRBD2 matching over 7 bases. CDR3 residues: CASSLDGGSFLYEQYF. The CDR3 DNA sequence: TGCGCCAGCAGCTTGGACGGGGGGTCCTTTCTCTACGAGCAGTACTTC.